This is a list of T cell receptor beta chains from one sample in a study of blood T cell repertoires in COVID-19. TCRdb's copy holds only in-frame clones and misses some; the assay was immunoSEQ multiplex PCR. The data contain just over 70,000 clones, about 80% of them singletons. Sequencing used peripheral blood. The receptors come from a man between 70 and 80 years old who had recovered from COVID-19. The CDR3 runs from the conserved cysteine through the conserved F or W. Each record gives: J gene, clone size, V gene, CDR3 protein. Only some rows state a clone size, as once, few, many or a class for expanded clones.

j_call: TRBJ2-5
clone_size: -
v_call: TRBV9
cdr3_aa: CASSGTGTQETQYF

j_call: TRBJ2-5
clone_size: -
v_call: TRBV11-2
cdr3_aa: CASSSLTGGVGTQYF

j_call: TRBJ1-1
clone_size: few
v_call: TRBV19
cdr3_aa: CASRRTVNTEAFF

j_call: TRBJ2-5
clone_size: few
v_call: TRBV11-3
cdr3_aa: CASSLGQGRQETQYF

j_call: TRBJ1-2
clone_size: -
v_call: TRBV11-3
cdr3_aa: CASSFGIGDGYTF

j_call: TRBJ2-7
clone_size: -
v_call: TRBV5-4
cdr3_aa: CASSLGGLAGESEQYF

j_call: TRBJ2-3
clone_size: few
v_call: TRBV11-3
cdr3_aa: CASSIGQGSDTQYF

j_call: TRBJ2-5
clone_size: once
v_call: TRBV6-2/TRBV6-3
cdr3_aa: CASSYRDYQETQYF

j_call: TRBJ2-2
clone_size: -
v_call: TRBV7-3
cdr3_aa: CASSSKGQKNGELFF

j_call: TRBJ1-1
clone_size: -
v_call: TRBV29-1
cdr3_aa: CSVLDRTLGLFF

j_call: TRBJ1-5
clone_size: few
v_call: TRBV6-2/TRBV6-3
cdr3_aa: CASSPVGQGEQPQHF

j_call: TRBJ1-2
clone_size: -
v_call: TRBV2
cdr3_aa: CASSGLYREQNYGYTF

j_call: TRBJ1-2
clone_size: -
v_call: TRBV28
cdr3_aa: CASSSLSMGPGDNYGYTF

j_call: TRBJ2-7
clone_size: -
v_call: TRBV28
cdr3_aa: CASSFKGVSYEQYF

j_call: TRBJ2-1
clone_size: -
v_call: TRBV11-3
cdr3_aa: CASSLRPGQGYNEQFF

j_call: TRBJ2-5
clone_size: -
v_call: TRBV7-2
cdr3_aa: CASSQVISQETQYF

j_call: TRBJ1-5
clone_size: once
v_call: TRBV7-9
cdr3_aa: CASSPGGEGNQPQHF

j_call: TRBJ2-3
clone_size: once
v_call: TRBV4-2
cdr3_aa: CASKGTPSTDTQYF

j_call: TRBJ2-1
clone_size: -
v_call: TRBV6-1
cdr3_aa: CASSDPGQGMNEQFF

j_call: TRBJ2-7
clone_size: few
v_call: TRBV5-6
cdr3_aa: CASSSGTSGRSYEQYF

j_call: TRBJ2-3
clone_size: -
v_call: TRBV28
cdr3_aa: CASSFQTAGGTDTQYF

j_call: TRBJ1-1
clone_size: few
v_call: TRBV11-3
cdr3_aa: CASSLDGVNTEAFF

j_call: TRBJ2-7
clone_size: -
v_call: TRBV16
cdr3_aa: CASSAGGLAGIDEQYF

j_call: TRBJ1-2
clone_size: -
v_call: TRBV27
cdr3_aa: CASSSSSLDGYTF

j_call: TRBJ1-5
clone_size: -
v_call: TRBV6-5
cdr3_aa: CASRGEGPNQPQHF

j_call: TRBJ2-1
clone_size: once
v_call: TRBV2
cdr3_aa: CASRALAGEQFF

j_call: TRBJ1-1
clone_size: -
v_call: TRBV27
cdr3_aa: CASREGRFTEAFF